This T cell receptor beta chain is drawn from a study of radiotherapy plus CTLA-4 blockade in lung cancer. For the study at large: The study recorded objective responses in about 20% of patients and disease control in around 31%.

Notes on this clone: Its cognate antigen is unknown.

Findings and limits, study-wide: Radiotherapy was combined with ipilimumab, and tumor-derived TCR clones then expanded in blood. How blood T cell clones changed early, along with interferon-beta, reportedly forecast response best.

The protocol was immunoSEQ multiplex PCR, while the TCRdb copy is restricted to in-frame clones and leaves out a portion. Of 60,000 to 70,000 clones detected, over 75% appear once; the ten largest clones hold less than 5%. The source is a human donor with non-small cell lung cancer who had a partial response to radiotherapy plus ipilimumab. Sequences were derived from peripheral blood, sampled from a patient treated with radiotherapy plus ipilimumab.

CDR3 in DNA: TGTGCCAGTCAGGGACAGGGGGCGGTGGCTGAAGCTTTCTTT. It encodes CASQGQGAVAEAFF. The chain carries TRBV19 and TRBJ1-1; 12 bases are shared with TRBD1. The CDR3 is made up of 14 amino acids. The V gene's germline CDR1 is LNHDA and CDR2 SQIVND (reference sequence). The V and J ends lost 8 bases and 6 bases, in that order; junction bases with no gene match: 7.